The present TCR beta chain was sequenced within a study of cytomegalovirus exposure and HLA in healthy donors. Amplification used 60 Vbeta primers and 13 Jbeta primers. Assay: immunoSEQ multiplex PCR; the TCRdb copy retains only in-frame clones and omits some. The sample has about 82,000 clones, around 80% seen once. The CDR3 runs 17 residues. The germline CDR1 and CDR2 sequences are SGHRS and YFSETQ. V was trimmed by 0 bases and J by 3 bases, leaving 15 bases between them. Sequences were obtained from PBMCs. The V and J genes are TRBV5-1 and TRBJ1-4; D call uncertain. The sequence came from a human donor in good health. The CDR3 here is CASSLALGGWSNEKLFF. In DNA form, the CDR3 reads TGCGCCAGCAGCTTGGCCCTTGGCGGTTGGTCTAATGAAAAACTGTTTTTT.